Listed below are T cell receptor beta chains from one sample, sequenced in a study of Ad26.COV2.S vaccination and SARS-CoV-2 variants. Sequencing used immunoSEQ multiplex PCR; TCRdb keeps in-frame clones, though not all of them. Altogether about 350,000 clones are present, around 89% being singletons, with the ten largest covering approximately 5.9%. The material sequenced was peripheral blood, taken in a trial of Ad26.COV2.S vaccine versus placebo. These receptors were collected from a person between 18 and 60 years old who received the Ad26.COV2.S COVID-19 vaccine or a placebo. Each CDR3 is given with its conserved first and last residue. A D gene is named only where the DNA matches it firmly. Clone sizes are given selectively: once, few, many, or a class where the clone is expanded.

length	J	size	V	D	DNA	CDR3
11	TRBJ1-2	.	TRBV25-1	.	TGTGCCAGCAGGGAGCATGATGGCTACACCTTC	CASREHDGYTF
12	TRBJ2-1	.	TRBV7-9	.	TGTGCCAGCAGCCCTTACTACAATGAGCAGTTCTTC	CASSPYYNEQFF
14	TRBJ1-2	.	TRBV6-1	TRBD1	TGTGCCAGCAGTGAAGGACAGGGAGGCTATGGCTACACCTTC	CASSEGQGGYGYTF
12	TRBJ2-2	.	TRBV5-6	.	TGTGCCAGCAGCTCAACGTCCGGGGAGCTGTTTTTT	CASSSTSGELFF
15	TRBJ2-1	.	TRBV18	TRBD2	TGTGCCAGCTCACTCGGGACTAGCGGTAACAATGAGCAGTTCTTC	CASSLGTSGNNEQFF
16	TRBJ1-1	.	TRBV28	.	TGTGCCAGCAGGGTTCAGGGTATCCGGCCGAACACTGAAGCTTTCTTT	CASRVQGIRPNTEAFF
15	TRBJ2-5	.	TRBV6-5	TRBD1	TGTGCCAGCAGTTACTCCGGGACAGGGGAAGAGACCCAGTACTTC	CASSYSGTGEETQYF
16	TRBJ2-4	once	TRBV14	.	TGTGCCAGCAGCCAAGAGAAGGGATCGGGCAAAAACATTCAGTACTTC	CASSQEKGSGKNIQYF
17	TRBJ2-4	.	TRBV15	.	TGTGCCACGATAGATACGGGGCCAGGGGTAGCCAAAAACATTCAGTACTTC	CATIDTGPGVAKNIQYF
14	TRBJ1-2	.	TRBV30	TRBD1	TGTGCCTGGAGTATAACAGGGGGTAGGGGCGGCTACACCTTC	CAWSITGGRGGYTF
14	TRBJ1-4	.	TRBV5-1	TRBD1	TGCGCCAGCAGCTTAGGACAGGGAAAGGAAAAACTGTTTTTT	CASSLGQGKEKLFF
15	TRBJ2-2	.	TRBV9	.	TGTGCCAGCAGCGTAGTTGGAGGGAACACCGGGGAGCTGTTTTTT	CASSVVGGNTGELFF
14	TRBJ2-7	.	TRBV6-5	.	TGTGCCAGCAGCCTACTGGGGGGTAGCCACGAGCAGTACTTC	CASSLLGGSHEQYF
16	TRBJ2-3	.	TRBV7-3	.	TGTGCCAGCAGCTTAATAGCGGCCTGGAAGGAAGATACGCAGTATTTT	CASSLIAAWKEDTQYF
15	TRBJ2-4	.	TRBV30	.	TGTGCCTGGAGTGGAAGCCTACTAGCCAAAAACATTCAGTACTTC	CAWSGSLLAKNIQYF
15	TRBJ2-2	.	TRBV28	TRBD2	TGTGCCAGCTTAGCGGGAGGGCCTATATCCGGGGAGCTGTTTTTT	CASLAGGPISGELFF
13	TRBJ2-1	.	TRBV28	.	TGTGCCATCCGGCTTGGGGGATACAATGAGCAGTTCTTC	CAIRLGGYNEQFF
16	TRBJ1-2	.	TRBV18	TRBD1	TGTGCCAGCTCAACCCGGGGACAGGGAAGCTCCTATGGCTACACCTTC	CASSTRGQGSSYGYTF
14	TRBJ1-2	.	TRBV13	.	TGTGCCAGCAGCTGGGGTGGCTCTAACTATGGCTACACCTTC	CASSWGGSNYGYTF
14	TRBJ2-1	.	TRBV19	.	TGTGCCAGCACCCTTAGAACGGAGGGCGATGAGCAGTTCTTC	CASTLRTEGDEQFF
14	TRBJ1-3	.	TRBV2	TRBD1	TGTGCCAGCAGGGGGACAGCCACTGGAAACACCATATATTTT	CASRGTATGNTIYF
15	TRBJ1-6	.	TRBV7-2	.	TGTGCCAGCAGCAAGTGGGGACACCAGAATTCACCCCTCCACTTT	CASSKWGHQNSPLHF
15	TRBJ1-4	.	TRBV7-9	.	TGTGCCAGCAGTTTGGCCGGGGCCAAGGATGAAAAACTGTTTTTT	CASSLAGAKDEKLFF
14	TRBJ2-7	.	TRBV19	.	TGTGCCAGTAGTAACCGGGACCGATACGGGGAGCAGTACTTC	CASSNRDRYGEQYF
12	TRBJ1-2	few	TRBV6-6	.	TGTGCCAGCGGTGCCCCACAAGGGGGCTACACCTTC	CASGAPQGGYTF
14	TRBJ2-2	once	TRBV5-4	TRBD2	TGTGCCAGCAGCTCGGGGGGGGCGACCGGGGAGCTGTTTTTT	CASSSGGATGELFF
14	TRBJ1-3	.	TRBV12-5	TRBD1	TGTGCTAGTGGTTTAACAGGGGCTGGAAACACCATATATTTT	CASGLTGAGNTIYF
17	TRBJ2-5	once	TRBV2	TRBD2	TGTGCCAGCAGTCTGAGACTAGCGGGAGGGGGGGAAGAGACCCAGTACTTC	CASSLRLAGGGEETQYF
12	TRBJ1-2	.	TRBV6-1	.	TGTGCCAGCAGTGAAAGTCGGAGGGTCAACACCTTC	CASSESRRVNTF
17	TRBJ2-6	.	TRBV7-6	.	TGTGCCAGCAGCTTAGGGGCTGGGGCCTCTGGGGCCAACGTCCTGACTTTC	CASSLGAGASGANVLTF
16	TRBJ2-7	once	TRBV7-6	TRBD1	TGTGCCAGCAGCCCGGGACAGGGCCCCTTTCTAGGAGAGCAGTACTTC	CASSPGQGPFLGEQYF
17	TRBJ1-1	.	TRBV19	TRBD1	TGTGCCAGTAGTACCCGGGGGGTGGGGACAGGGCACACTGAAGCTTTCTTT	CASSTRGVGTGHTEAFF
15	TRBJ1-1	once	TRBV29-1	TRBD1	TGCAGCGTTGAAGGGACAGGGGGCCCCCTCTCTGAAGCTTTCTTT	CSVEGTGGPLSEAFF
15	TRBJ1-2	.	TRBV30	.	TGTGCCTGGAGTGTAGGCCAGGGGTGGAACTATGGCTACACCTTC	CAWSVGQGWNYGYTF
16	TRBJ2-3	once	TRBV4-3	TRBD2	TGCGCCAGCAGCCAAGATTGGGGCGGGGGTACAGATACGCAGTATTTT	CASSQDWGGGTDTQYF
13	TRBJ1-5	.	TRBV2	.	TGTGCCAGCATATTGACTTTGGATCAGCCCCAGCATTTT	CASILTLDQPQHF
16	TRBJ2-5	.	TRBV5-1	.	TGCGCCAGCAGCTTGGCCGGTTCGGGGGTCCAAGAGACCCAGTACTTC	CASSLAGSGVQETQYF
17	TRBJ1-3	.	TRBV5-1	TRBD1	TGCGCCAGCAGCTTGGCACAGGGGTCGGGATATGGAAACACCATATATTTT	CASSLAQGSGYGNTIYF
11	TRBJ1-2	.	TRBV30	.	TGTGCCTGGAGTGATGGGGTAGGAAGCACCTTC	CAWSDGVGSTF
18	TRBJ2-1	.	TRBV29-1	TRBD2	TGCAGCGTGGCCGGGACTAGCGGGAGTCTGGGTTCCTACAATGAGCAGTTCTTC	CSVAGTSGSLGSYNEQFF
15	TRBJ2-5	.	TRBV13	.	TGTGCCAGCAGCTTATTAACTAGACAGCAAGAGACCCAGTACTTC	CASSLLTRQQETQYF
15	TRBJ1-5	few	TRBV7-8	.	TGTGCCAGCAGCTTATTAGAACATGGCAATCAGCCCCAGCATTTT	CASSLLEHGNQPQHF
15	TRBJ2-7	once	TRBV28	TRBD2	TGTGCCAGCAGCCAAACTAGCGGGAGCTCCTACGAGCAGTACTTC	CASSQTSGSSYEQYF
15	TRBJ1-5	.	TRBV4-3	.	TGCGCCAGCAGCCAAACCTCGGGTTCCAATCAGCCCCAGCATTTT	CASSQTSGSNQPQHF
16	TRBJ1-2	few	TRBV6-2/TRBV6-3	TRBD1	TGTGCCAGCAGTTACACCCCGGACAGGGCGCTCTATGGCTACACCTTC	CASSYTPDRALYGYTF
13	TRBJ2-3	.	TRBV3-1/TRBV3-2	.	TGTGCCAGCAGCCAAGTCCCAACAGATACGCAGTATTTT	CASSQVPTDTQYF
15	TRBJ2-5	.	TRBV6-5	TRBD1	TGTGCCAGCAGTAAACTTGGGCAGGGGGAAGAGACCCAGTACTTC	CASSKLGQGEETQYF
12	TRBJ1-6	.	TRBV25-1	.	TGTGCCAGCAGTGATACGAATTCACCCCTCCACTTT	CASSDTNSPLHF
15	TRBJ2-1	.	TRBV6-6	.	TGTGCCAGCAGTTACTACCCTACAGGCGGCAATGAGCAGTTCTTC	CASSYYPTGGNEQFF
14	TRBJ2-6	.	TRBV6-4	.	TGTGCCAGCAGAGGGGATACTGGGGCCAACGTCCTGACTTTC	CASRGDTGANVLTF
18	TRBJ2-1	once	TRBV9	TRBD2	TGTGCCAGCAGCGTAGTGGCTAGCGGGAGTGGATCCTACAATGAGCAGTTCTTC	CASSVVASGSGSYNEQFF
15	TRBJ2-1	many	TRBV14	.	TGTGCCAGCAGCCAAGGGCGGCGACAGCCCAATGAGCAGTTCTTC	CASSQGRRQPNEQFF
15	TRBJ2-1	.	TRBV27	.	TGTGCCAGCACTCGGGACGGCCGCTCCTACAATGAGCAGTTCTTC	CASTRDGRSYNEQFF
15	TRBJ2-1	.	TRBV9	TRBD2	TGTGCCAGCAGCGTAAGTGTAGCGGGGGTGAATGAGCAGTTCTTC	CASSVSVAGVNEQFF
15	TRBJ2-1	.	TRBV4-1	TRBD1	TGCGCCAGCAGCCCCCCCAGACAGGGGGACAATGAGCAGTTCTTC	CASSPPRQGDNEQFF
14	TRBJ2-7	few	TRBV6-2/TRBV6-3	.	TGTGCCAGCAGTTACAAAATGCCCCAAGGCGGGCAGTACTTC	CASSYKMPQGGQYF
14	TRBJ2-1	.	TRBV9	TRBD1	TGTGCCAGCAGCGTCAGGACAGGGGCCCAGGAGCAGTTCTTC	CASSVRTGAQEQFF
13	TRBJ1-1	few	TRBV5-6	.	TGTGCCAGCAGCCTCGGGACTTTCCTTGAAGCTTTCTTT	CASSLGTFLEAFF
16	TRBJ1-2	.	TRBV30	TRBD1	TGTGCCTGGAGCCGACAGGGGGTCTCGGCTAACTATGGCTACACCTTC	CAWSRQGVSANYGYTF
14	TRBJ2-7	.	TRBV4-1	TRBD1	TGCGCCAGCAGCTACCGGGACAGCGTCTACGAGCAGTACTTC	CASSYRDSVYEQYF